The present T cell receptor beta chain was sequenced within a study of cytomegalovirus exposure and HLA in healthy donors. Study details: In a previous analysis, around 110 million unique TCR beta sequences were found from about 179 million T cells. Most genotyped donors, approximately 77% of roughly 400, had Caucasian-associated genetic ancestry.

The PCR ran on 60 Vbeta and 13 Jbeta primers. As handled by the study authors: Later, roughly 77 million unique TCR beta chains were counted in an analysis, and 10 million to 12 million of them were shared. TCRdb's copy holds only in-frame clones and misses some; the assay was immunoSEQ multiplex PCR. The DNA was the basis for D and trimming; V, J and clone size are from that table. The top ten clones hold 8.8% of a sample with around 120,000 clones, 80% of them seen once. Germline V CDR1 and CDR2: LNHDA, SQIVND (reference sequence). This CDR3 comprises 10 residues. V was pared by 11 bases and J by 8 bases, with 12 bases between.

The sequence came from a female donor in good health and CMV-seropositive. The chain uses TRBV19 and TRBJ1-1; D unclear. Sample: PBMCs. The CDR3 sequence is CARVLLEAFF. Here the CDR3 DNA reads TGTGCCCGAGTCCTGCTGGAAGCTTTCTTT.